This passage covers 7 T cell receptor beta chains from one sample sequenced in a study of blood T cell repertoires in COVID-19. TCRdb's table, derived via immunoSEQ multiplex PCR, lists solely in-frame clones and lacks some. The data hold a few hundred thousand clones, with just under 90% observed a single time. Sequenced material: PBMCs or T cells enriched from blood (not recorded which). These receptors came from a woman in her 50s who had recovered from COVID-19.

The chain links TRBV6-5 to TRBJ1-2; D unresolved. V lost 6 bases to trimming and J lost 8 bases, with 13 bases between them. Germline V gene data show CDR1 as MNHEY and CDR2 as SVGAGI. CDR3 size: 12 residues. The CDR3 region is CASSQWAGGYTF. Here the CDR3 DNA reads TGTGCCAGCAGCCAGTGGGCAGGAGGCTACACCTTC.

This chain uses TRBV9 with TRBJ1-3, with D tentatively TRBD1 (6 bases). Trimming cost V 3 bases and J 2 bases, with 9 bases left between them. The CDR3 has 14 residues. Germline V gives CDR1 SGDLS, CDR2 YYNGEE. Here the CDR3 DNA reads TGTGCCAGCAGCGAAACAGGGACTGGAAACACCATATATTTT. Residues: CASSETGTGNTIYF.

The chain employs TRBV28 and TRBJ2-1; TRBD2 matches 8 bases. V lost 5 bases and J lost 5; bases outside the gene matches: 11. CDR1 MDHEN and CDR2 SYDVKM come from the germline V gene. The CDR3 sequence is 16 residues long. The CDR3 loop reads CASSRGVAGFHNEQFF. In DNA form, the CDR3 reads TGTGCCAGCAGTCGGGGGGTAGCGGGGTTCCACAATGAGCAGTTCTTC.

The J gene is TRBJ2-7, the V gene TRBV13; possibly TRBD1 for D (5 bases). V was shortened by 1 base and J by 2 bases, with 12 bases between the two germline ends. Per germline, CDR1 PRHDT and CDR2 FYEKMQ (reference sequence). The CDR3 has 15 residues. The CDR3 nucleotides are TGTGCCAGCAGCTTAGATGGCAGGGCGCCCTACGAGCAGTACTTC. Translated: CASSLDGRAPYEQYF.

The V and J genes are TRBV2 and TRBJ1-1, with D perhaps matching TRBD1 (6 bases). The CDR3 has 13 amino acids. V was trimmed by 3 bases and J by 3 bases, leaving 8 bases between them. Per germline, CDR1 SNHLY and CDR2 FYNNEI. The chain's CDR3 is CASSDPGDTEAFF. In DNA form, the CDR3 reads TGTGCCAGCAGTGATCCAGGGGACACTGAAGCTTTCTTT. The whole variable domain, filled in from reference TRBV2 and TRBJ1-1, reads EPEVTQTPSHQVTQMGQEVILRCVPISNHLYFYWYRQILGQKVEFLVSFYNNEISEKSEIFDDQFSVERPDGSNFTLKIRSTKLEDSAMYFCASSDPGDTEAFFGQGTRLTVV.

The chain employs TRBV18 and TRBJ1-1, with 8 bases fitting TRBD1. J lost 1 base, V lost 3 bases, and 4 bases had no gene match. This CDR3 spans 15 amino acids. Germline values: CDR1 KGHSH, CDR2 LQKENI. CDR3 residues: CASSPSDRENTEAFF. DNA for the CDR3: TGTGCCAGCTCACCCTCGGACAGGGAGAACACTGAAGCTTTCTTT.

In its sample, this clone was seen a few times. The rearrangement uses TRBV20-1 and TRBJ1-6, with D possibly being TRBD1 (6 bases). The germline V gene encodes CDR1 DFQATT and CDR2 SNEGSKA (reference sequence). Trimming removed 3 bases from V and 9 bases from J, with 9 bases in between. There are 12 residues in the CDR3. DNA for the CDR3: TGCAGTGCTAGTATCAGGGGTTCACCCCTCCACTTT. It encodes CSASIRGSPLHF.